A single sample gave rise to the 5 T cell receptor beta chains below, sequenced in a study of response to subunit inactivated influenza vaccine. MiXCR was run by TCRdb on the RT-PCR reads, yielding one entry per CDR3 protein. The sample comprises around 180,000 distinct CDR3 sequences, approximately 9.2% of which are singletons, and 9.5% to 13% rests with the top ten. The source was non-naive T cells sorted from PBMCs, collected on the day of vaccination. These receptors were obtained from a man aged 50 to 60 who received an inactivated influenza vaccine.

Many counts were recorded for this clonotype. The chain combines TRBV6-1 with TRBJ1-5, with D possibly matching TRBD1 (5 bases). CDR3 length: 15 amino acids. Germline CDR1 and CDR2: MNHNS and SASEGT. Deletions cut 3 bases from V and 0 bases from J, with 9 bases between. CDR3 sequence (DNA): TGTGCCAGCAGTGAGGGGGGGGTTAGCAATCAGCCCCAGCATTTT. Residues: CASSEGGVSNQPQHF.

This clonotype was counted only a few times. The rearrangement links TRBV5-1 to TRBJ2-5; D may match TRBD1 or TRBD2 (7 bases each). The CDR3 covers 16 residues. Germline V gene data show CDR1 as SGHRS and CDR2 as YFSETQ. The V gene lost 4 bases and the J gene lost 3 bases, with 19 bases spanning the gap. CDR3 DNA: TGCGCCAGCAGCCCACGACAGACAGGGAGGGAAGAGACCCAGTACTTC. This translates into CASSPRQTGREETQYF. Complete variable domain (other parts from reference TRBV5-1 and TRBJ2-5): KAGVTQTPRYLIKTRGQQVTLSCSPISGHRSVSWYQQTPGQGLQFLFEYFSETQRNKGNFPGRFSGRQFSNSRSEMNVSTLELGDSALYLCASSPRQTGREETQYFGPGTRLLVL.

The CDR3, as DNA: TGTGCCAGCAGCTTAGCTGGGGACACCTACGAGCAGTACTTC. Its protein is CASSLAGDTYEQYF. The chain recombines TRBV11-2 with TRBJ2-7, with a weak D call TRBD1 (6 bases). V lost 1 base and J 2 bases, leaving 9 bases between the germline ends. The CDR3 is 14 amino acids. CDR1 and CDR2 (germline): SGHAT, FQNNGV.

This clonotype has a count of ten or more. The chain carries TRBV6-6 and TRBJ1-5; D unclear. Trimming took 1 base from V and 4 from J, leaving 2 bases between them. The CDR3 is 12 amino acids. Germline-derived CDR1 and CDR2 are MNHNY and SVGAGI (reference sequence). CDR3 in DNA: TGTGCCAGCAGTTACTTTAATCAGCCCCAGCATTTT. Translation: CASSYFNQPQHF.

The sample holds many counts of this clonotype. V gene TRBV7-9 combines with J gene TRBJ2-1; D gene uncertain. The CDR3 is 11 residues long. Looked up from germline, CDR1 is SEHNR and CDR2 is FQNEAQ (reference sequence). Trimming removed 2 bases from V and 8 bases from J, with 4 bases in between. CDR3 coding DNA: TGTGCCAGCAGCTTAACCCATGAGCAGTTCTTC. Translation: CASSLTHEQFF.